Listed here is a single T cell receptor beta chain. This sample stems from a study of T cell changes during pregnancy in multiple sclerosis. V gave up 0 bases and J gave up 5 bases; unmatched junction bases: 7. The length of the CDR3 is 16 residues. Germline CDR1 MGHRA, CDR2 YSYEKL. Assay: immunoSEQ multiplex PCR; the TCRdb copy retains only in-frame clones and omits some. This sample yields 45,000 to 60,000 clones, of which 93% are seen a single time; 1.5% to 2% belongs to the top ten. Sequenced material: peripheral blood, taken in the second trimester of pregnancy. V usage is TRBV4-1 and J usage is TRBJ2-1, with 7 bases identical to TRBD2. This receptor was taken from a female donor with multiple sclerosis, enrolled in a pregnancy study. The DNA of the CDR3 is TGCGCCAGCAGCCAAGATCAATCGGCGGGGGACAATGAGCAGTTCTTC. This sequence encodes CASSQDQSAGDNEQFF.